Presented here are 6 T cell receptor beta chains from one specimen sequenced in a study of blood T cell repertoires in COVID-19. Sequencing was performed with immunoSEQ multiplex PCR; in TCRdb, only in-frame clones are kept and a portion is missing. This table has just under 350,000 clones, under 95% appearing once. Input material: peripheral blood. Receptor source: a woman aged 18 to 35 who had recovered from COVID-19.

For the CDR3, the DNA is TGTGCCAGCTCACCCAAACAGGGGTGGACTGAAGCTTTCTTT. It yields the protein CASSPKQGWTEAFF. The chain links TRBV18 to TRBJ1-1; 7 positions match TRBD1. The germline CDR1 and CDR2 sequences are KGHSH and LQKENI. The CDR3 runs 14 residues. After removal of 3 bases from V and 5 bases from J, the junction contained 6 bases not matched to a gene.

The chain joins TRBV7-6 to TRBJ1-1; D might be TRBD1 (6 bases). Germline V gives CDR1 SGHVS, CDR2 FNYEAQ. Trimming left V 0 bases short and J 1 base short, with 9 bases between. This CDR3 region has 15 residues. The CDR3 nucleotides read TGTGCCAGCAGCTTAGCCCAGGGGAGGAACACTGAAGCTTTCTTT. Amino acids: CASSLAQGRNTEAFF.

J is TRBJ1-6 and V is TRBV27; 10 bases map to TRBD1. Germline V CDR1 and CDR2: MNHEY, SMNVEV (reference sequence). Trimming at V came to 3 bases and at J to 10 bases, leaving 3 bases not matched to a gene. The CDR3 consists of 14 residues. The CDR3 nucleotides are TGTGCCAGCAGTTTTGGGACAGGGGCGTCACCCCTCCACTTT. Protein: CASSFGTGASPLHF.

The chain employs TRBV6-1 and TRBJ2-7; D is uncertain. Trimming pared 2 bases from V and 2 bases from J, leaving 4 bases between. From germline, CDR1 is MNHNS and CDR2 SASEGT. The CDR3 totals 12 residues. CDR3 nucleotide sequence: TGTGCCAGCAGTGAATATCCCTACGAGCAGTACGTC. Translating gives CASSEYPYEQYV.

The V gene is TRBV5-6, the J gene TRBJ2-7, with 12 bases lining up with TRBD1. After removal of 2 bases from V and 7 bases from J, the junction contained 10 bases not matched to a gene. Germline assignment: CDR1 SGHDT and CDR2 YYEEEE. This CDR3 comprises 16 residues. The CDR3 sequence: CASSFTGTGGMGEQYV. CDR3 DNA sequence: TGTGCCAGCAGCTTCACCGGGACAGGGGGCATGGGGGAGCAGTACGTC.

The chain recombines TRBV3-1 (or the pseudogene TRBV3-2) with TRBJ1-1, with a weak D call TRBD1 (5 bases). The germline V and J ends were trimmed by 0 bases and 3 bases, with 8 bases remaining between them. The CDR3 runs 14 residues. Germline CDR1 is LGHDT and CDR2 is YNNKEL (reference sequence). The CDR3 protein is CASSQDRVDTEAFF. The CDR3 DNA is TGTGCCAGCAGCCAAGACAGGGTAGACACTGAAGCTTTCTTT.